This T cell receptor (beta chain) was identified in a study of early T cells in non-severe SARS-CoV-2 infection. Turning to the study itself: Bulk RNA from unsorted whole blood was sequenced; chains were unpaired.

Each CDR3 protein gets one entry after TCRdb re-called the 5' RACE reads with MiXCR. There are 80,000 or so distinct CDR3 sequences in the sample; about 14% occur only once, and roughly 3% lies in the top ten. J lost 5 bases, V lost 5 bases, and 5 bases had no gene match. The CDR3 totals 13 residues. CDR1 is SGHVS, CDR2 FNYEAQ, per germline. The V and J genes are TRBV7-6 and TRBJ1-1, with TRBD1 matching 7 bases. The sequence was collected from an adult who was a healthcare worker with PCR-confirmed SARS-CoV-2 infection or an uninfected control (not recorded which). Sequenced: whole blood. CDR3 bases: TGTGCCAGCAGCCAGAGACAGGGAACTGAAGCTTTCTTT. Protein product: CASSQRQGTEAFF.